This T cell receptor beta chain was sequenced in a study of blood T cells in healthy people across ages. It was with a sample-barcoded 5' primer and a J-beta primer mix that a second PCR of about 7 to 12 cycles was run. MiXCR, run by TCRdb on the 5' RACE reads, gives a single entry per CDR3 protein. The sample yields hundreds of thousands of distinct CDR3 sequences, approximately 30% seen once. There are 18 residues in the CDR3. Trimming took 5 bases from V and 6 from J, leaving 29 bases between them. Study observations and caveats: Unknown CMV status may confound age-related changes in expanded clones.

This clonotype came up many times. The target antigen is unknown. The source of this sequence is a woman of 80 years or more in good health. This rearrangement joins TRBV12-3 or TRBV12-4 to TRBJ2-7; a weak D match, TRBD1 (6 bases). Material for sequencing was blood. The CDR3 here is CASSTFQVVRGSFGEQYF. Here the CDR3 DNA reads TGTGCCAGCAGTACCTTTCAGGTCGTCAGGGGTTCGTTCGGCGAGCAGTACTTC.